This T cell receptor (beta chain) is from a study of cytomegalovirus exposure and HLA in healthy donors. The CDR3 extends over 14 amino acids. The V and J ends lost 6 bases and 0 bases respectively, with 6 bases between them. CDR1 and CDR2 from the germline V gene are MNHEY and SMNVEV (reference sequence). PCR amplification relied on 60 Vbeta primers (plus 13 Jbeta primers). Libraries were prepared by immunoSEQ multiplex PCR; TCRdb keeps only in-frame clonotypes and omits some of them. Here the sample spans fewer than 80,000 clones, 70% to 75% being singletons. The receptor comes from a woman in her twenties or thirties in good health and CMV-seronegative. The sequencing sample was made of PBMCs. J is TRBJ2-6 and V is TRBV27, with D uncertain. The DNA for the CDR3 is TGTGCCAGCAGGGAGATCTCTGGGGCCAACGTCCTGACTTTC. Translation gives CASREISGANVLTF.